This T cell receptor (beta chain) comes out of a study of control samples from healthy donors and cancer patients. This clone appeared a few times. The repertoire was sequenced with immunoSEQ multiplex PCR; TCRdb's copy has only in-frame clones and lacks some. The sample lists roughly 120,000 clones, more than 75% occurring once. Germline V gene data show CDR1 as WNHNN and CDR2 as SYGVQD (reference sequence). There are 13 residues in the CDR3. V was pared by 2 bases and J by 7 bases, with 4 bases of the junction left unmatched. Sequencing input: blood. The receptor was derived from a woman aged 70 to 79 in good health. The chain recombines TRBV10-1 with TRBJ1-2, with TRBD1 matching 7 bases. The CDR3 is CASSEDREAGYTF. The CDR3 bases are TGCGCCAGCAGTGAGGACAGGGAAGCTGGCTACACCTTC.